The entry below describes one T cell receptor beta chain. The CDR3 spans 15 residues. Trimming took off 1 base at V and 8 bases at J, with 15 bases between the two ends. From germline, CDR1 is SEHNR and CDR2 FQNEAQ (reference sequence). The data belong to a study of CD8+ T cells in alopecia areata. Study summary: Each of the treated patients was given oral tofacitinib, 5 to 10 mg twice daily, for moderate-to-severe alopecia areata.

cDNA serving as the sequencing template came from extracted, reverse transcribed RNA. The table came from immunoSEQ multiplex PCR; TCRdb's copy has only in-frame clones and leaves some out. Among 55,000 to 70,000 clones listed, 45% to 55% were seen once. The TCR originated in a human donor with alopecia areata. The starting material was CD8+ T cells sorted from blood, obtained at week 0. The J gene is TRBJ2-1, the V gene TRBV7-9; D call uncertain. CDR3 sequence (DNA): TGTGCCAGCAGCTTAGACCAAGAAAGGTCCCATGAGCAGTTCTTC. Its translation: CASSLDQERSHEQFF.